The rows below give T cell receptor beta chains drawn from one sample of a study of CD8+CD57+ T cells in acquired aplastic anemia. TCRdb itself ran the reads through MiXCR, one entry per CDR3 protein. In the table there are 150,000 to 200,000 distinct CDR3 sequences, roughly 48% of which are singletons. The sequenced sample was sorted CD4+, CD8+, or CD8+CD57+ T cells (not recorded which) from PBMCs. These receptors all come from a human donor with aplastic anemia. The CDR3 runs from the conserved cysteine through the conserved F or W. Fields, in order: V gene, D gene, clone size, CDR3 length, J gene, CDR3 protein, CDR3 DNA. The D gene is left open where the match is weak. The size of a clone is reported for some rows only, either as once, few or many, or as a class for expanded clones.

V: TRBV2
D: .
size: .
length: 12
J: TRBJ2-1
CDR3: CASSRLYNEQFF
DNA: TGTGCCAGCAGTCGACTGTACAATGAGCAGTTCTTC

V: TRBV12-3/TRBV12-4
D: .
size: many
length: 12
J: TRBJ1-3
CDR3: CASKGLGNTIYF
DNA: TGTGCCAGCAAGGGGTTGGGAAACACCATATATTTT

V: TRBV29-1
D: TRBD1
size: many
length: 13
J: TRBJ2-7
CDR3: CSVEAGGPYEQYF
DNA: TGCAGCGTTGAGGCAGGGGGTCCCTACGAGCAGTACTTC

V: TRBV7-2
D: TRBD1
size: .
length: 14
J: TRBJ2-7
CDR3: CASSLGTGSYEQYF
DNA: TGTGCCAGCAGCTTGGGGACAGGGAGCTACGAGCAGTACTTC

V: TRBV19
D: TRBD1
size: .
length: 14
J: TRBJ1-2
CDR3: CASSQDRASYGYTF
DNA: TGTGCCAGTAGTCAGGACAGGGCCTCCTATGGCTACACCTTC

V: TRBV10-2
D: TRBD1
size: many
length: 16
J: TRBJ1-1
CDR3: CASSEPGTEINTEAFF
DNA: TGCGCCAGCAGTGAGCCAGGGACAGAAATTAACACTGAAGCTTTCTTT

V: TRBV6-1
D: .
size: .
length: 14
J: TRBJ2-7
CDR3: CASRLGRGPYEQYF
DNA: TGTGCCAGCAGATTGGGTCGGGGCCCCTACGAGCAGTACTTC

V: TRBV5-1
D: TRBD2
size: few
length: 13
J: TRBJ2-7
CDR3: CASSLAGGDEQYF
DNA: TGCGCCAGCAGCTTGGCGGGGGGGGACGAGCAGTACTTC

V: TRBV29-1
D: TRBD2
size: .
length: 15
J: TRBJ2-7
CDR3: CSVGIPAGVSYEQYF
DNA: TGCAGCGTTGGGATCCCAGCGGGAGTGTCCTACGAGCAGTACTTC

V: TRBV2
D: .
size: .
length: 15
J: TRBJ1-6
CDR3: CASQWNGLNNSPLHF
DNA: TGTGCCAGCCAGTGGAATGGGCTCAATAATTCACCCCTCCACTTT

V: TRBV2
D: .
size: many
length: 13
J: TRBJ2-7
CDR3: CASTGDSNYEQYF
DNA: TGTGCCAGCACAGGGGACTCGAACTACGAGCAGTACTTC

V: TRBV12-3/TRBV12-4
D: .
size: many
length: 14
J: TRBJ1-4
CDR3: CASTSVGANEKLFF
DNA: TGTGCCAGCACCTCTGTGGGGGCTAATGAAAAACTGTTTTTT

V: TRBV25-1
D: TRBD2
size: .
length: 16
J: TRBJ2-1
CDR3: CASSARLAGEYNEQFF
DNA: TGTGCCAGCAGTGCGAGACTAGCGGGAGAATACAATGAGCAGTTCTTC

V: TRBV20-1
D: TRBD2
size: many
length: 14
J: TRBJ2-7
CDR3: CSARDLAGNYEQYF
DNA: TGCAGTGCTAGAGATCTAGCGGGAAACTACGAGCAGTACTTC

V: TRBV10-1
D: .
size: .
length: 14
J: TRBJ1-6
CDR3: CASSDLLNNSPLHF
DNA: TGCGCCAGCAGCGATCTACTAAATAATTCACCCCTCCACTTT

V: TRBV11-2
D: .
size: .
length: 15
J: TRBJ1-4
CDR3: CASSLVRGANEKLFF
DNA: TGTGCCAGCAGCTTAGTTCGGGGTGCGAATGAAAAACTGTTTTTT

V: TRBV29-1
D: .
size: few
length: 14
J: TRBJ1-4
CDR3: CSVADSPGWEKLFF
DNA: TGCAGCGTTGCCGACAGTCCAGGTTGGGAAAAACTGTTTTTT

V: TRBV11-1
D: .
size: once
length: 15
J: TRBJ2-3
CDR3: CASTQGAMGTDTQYF
DNA: TGTGCCAGCACTCAAGGGGCGATGGGCACAGATACGCAGTATTTT

V: TRBV20-1
D: .
size: many
length: 12
J: TRBJ1-5
CDR3: CSARRLNQPQHF
DNA: TGCAGTGCACGGCGTCTGAATCAGCCCCAGCATTTT

V: TRBV24-1
D: .
size: .
length: 15
J: TRBJ2-2
CDR3: CATSANREKGGELFF
DNA: TGTGCCACCAGTGCTAATAGGGAAAAGGGCGGGGAGCTGTTTTTT